This is a list of T cell receptor beta chains from one sample in a study of graft-versus-host responses after intestinal transplantation. TCRdb's table, derived via immunoSEQ multiplex PCR, lists solely in-frame clones and lacks some. The table records 15,000 or so clones, 88% of them present only once. The sequenced sample was PBMCs, obtained 110 days after intestinal transplant. These receptors originate from a human patient who received an intestinal transplant, so some T cells may come from the graft donor. CDR3s include the opening cysteine and the closing phenylalanine or tryptophan. Each record gives: V gene, J gene, clone size, D gene, CDR3 protein, CDR3 DNA. The D gene is left open where the match is weak. Clone size is given for some rows only: seen once, a few or many times, or a class if the clone is expanded.

TRBV7-2	TRBJ1-1	few	.	CASSHPPPAEAFF	TGTGCCAGCAGCCATCCGCCTCCGGCTGAAGCTTTCTTT
TRBV25-1	TRBJ2-3	.	.	CASSGQASTDTQYF	TGTGCCAGCAGTGGACAGGCGAGCACAGATACGCAGTATTTT
TRBV5-1	TRBJ2-5	.	.	CASSLWEWETQYF	TGCGCCAGCAGCTTGTGGGAATGGGAGACCCAGTACTTC
TRBV3-1/TRBV3-2	TRBJ2-7	.	.	CASSPRYF	TGTGCCAGCAGCCCTAGGTACTTC
TRBV5-1	TRBJ1-1	.	TRBD1	CASSPRQGATEAFF	TGCGCCAGCAGCCCACGACAGGGGGCCACTGAAGCTTTCTTT
TRBV10-3	TRBJ1-1	.	.	CAIRRGVRDMNTEAFF	TGTGCCATCAGAAGGGGGGTCCGGGACATGAACACTGAAGCTTTCTTT
TRBV5-4	TRBJ2-7	.	TRBD2	CASSLAEGEGTSGAYEQYF	TGTGCCAGCAGCTTGGCTGAGGGTGAAGGGACTAGCGGGGCCTACGAGCAGTACTTC
TRBV27	TRBJ2-7	once	TRBD1	CASRTTGGFAYEQYF	TGTGCCAGCAGAACTACAGGGGGCTTCGCCTACGAGCAGTACTTC
TRBV11-3	TRBJ2-2	.	.	CASSLDLTGELFF	TGTGCCAGCAGCTTAGATCTGACCGGGGAGCTGTTTTTT
TRBV5-1	TRBJ1-4	few	.	CASSLVGNEKLFF	TGCGCCAGCAGCTTGGTCGGAAATGAAAAACTGTTTTTT
TRBV5-1	TRBJ2-1	.	TRBD2	CASSSSGRFDEQFF	TGCGCCAGCAGCTCTAGCGGGAGGTTCGATGAGCAGTTCTTC
TRBV28	TRBJ2-5	.	.	CASSSGKETQYF	TGTGCCAGCAGTTCAGGCAAGGAGACCCAGTACTTC
TRBV5-1	TRBJ2-6	.	.	CASSPRQLEFSGANVLTF	TGCGCCAGCAGCCCGCGGCAGTTGGAGTTCTCTGGGGCCAACGTCCTGACTTTC
TRBV19	TRBJ2-1	.	TRBD2	CASIQTGGLNEQFF	TGTGCCAGTATACAAACGGGGGGGCTTAATGAGCAGTTCTTC
TRBV10-1	TRBJ2-3	.	.	CASSERRSTDTQYF	TGCGCCAGCAGTGAGAGAAGGTCCACAGATACGCAGTATTTT
TRBV5-6	TRBJ2-3	once	.	CASSLYLAKTDTQYF	TGTGCCAGCAGCTTGTACCTAGCTAAGACAGATACGCAGTATTTT
TRBV19	TRBJ1-1	.	.	CASSIWGTTEAFF	TGTGCCAGTAGTATTTGGGGGACAACTGAAGCTTTCTTT
TRBV28	TRBJ2-2	.	.	CASRTGASTGELFF	TGTGCCAGCAGGACGGGTGCCTCCACCGGGGAGCTGTTTTTT
TRBV2	TRBJ1-6	.	.	CASRGRTNSPLHF	TGTGCCAGCAGGGGACGGACTAATTCACCCCTCCACTTT
TRBV7-9	TRBJ2-1	.	.	CASSLDGGNYNEQFF	TGTGCCAGCAGCTTAGATGGCGGAAACTACAATGAGCAGTTCTTC
TRBV5-1	TRBJ2-4	.	.	CASSLGAGRLRAKNIQYF	TGCGCCAGCAGCTTGGGGGCAGGGAGGCTTAGGGCCAAAAACATTCAGTACTTC
TRBV6-6	TRBJ2-7	few	.	CASSYSTGYEQYF	TGTGCCAGCAGTTACTCGACAGGCTACGAGCAGTACTTC
TRBV6-5	TRBJ2-7	.	.	CASSYSTGYEQYF	TGTGCCAGCAGTTACTCGACAGGCTACGAGCAGTACTTC
TRBV6-5	TRBJ2-5	.	TRBD2	CASSYSSGVQETQYF	TGTGCCAGCAGTTACTCAAGCGGGGTACAAGAGACCCAGTACTTC
TRBV7-3	TRBJ2-1	.	.	CASSPQGNEQFF	TGTGCCAGCAGCCCTCAGGGTAATGAGCAGTTCTTC
TRBV7-9	TRBJ2-4	.	.	CASSLGVGGVKNIQYF	TGTGCCAGCAGCTTAGGGGTGGGAGGTGTCAAAAACATTCAGTACTTC
TRBV9	TRBJ2-7	.	.	CASSVADSYEQYF	TGTGCCAGCAGCGTAGCAGACTCCTACGAGCAGTACTTC
TRBV19	TRBJ2-7	.	TRBD1	CASSPGQGFYEQYF	TGTGCCAGTAGCCCGGGACAGGGTTTCTACGAGCAGTACTTC
TRBV19	TRBJ1-2	.	.	CASSIVGADYGYTF	TGTGCCAGTAGTATAGTGGGCGCCGACTATGGCTACACCTTC
TRBV27	TRBJ1-4	once	.	CASSFGGREYEKLFF	TGTGCCAGCAGTTTCGGGGGCAGGGAATATGAAAAACTGTTTTTT
TRBV7-6	TRBJ2-3	.	TRBD2	CASSFGPALAGSIDTQYF	TGTGCCAGCAGCTTTGGCCCAGCGTTAGCGGGAAGCATAGATACGCAGTATTTT
TRBV11-2	TRBJ1-1	.	.	CASSPRQNTEAFF	TGTGCCAGCAGCCCCAGACAGAACACTGAAGCTTTCTTT
TRBV5-1	TRBJ1-2	few	TRBD1	CASSLGGTDYGYTF	TGCGCCAGCAGCTTGGGGGGGACAGACTATGGCTACACCTTC
TRBV7-8	TRBJ2-5	.	TRBD2	CASSSRGLGEETQYF	TGTGCCAGCAGCTCGAGAGGACTAGGGGAAGAGACCCAGTACTTC
TRBV27	TRBJ2-3	.	.	CASSLRGYEGTDTQYF	TGTGCCAGCAGTTTAAGGGGGTATGAGGGCACAGATACGCAGTATTTT
TRBV28	TRBJ2-5	.	.	CASRPLETYQETQYF	TGTGCCAGCAGGCCTCTCGAGACGTACCAGGAGACCCAGTACTTC
TRBV28	TRBJ1-2	.	.	CASSLPDNYYGYTF	TGTGCCAGCAGTTTACCCGACAATTACTATGGCTACACCTTC
TRBV12-5	TRBJ2-1	.	.	CASGLGPSPEQFF	TGTGCTAGTGGTTTGGGCCCATCCCCTGAGCAGTTCTTC
TRBV20-1	TRBJ2-1	.	.	CSARVGTEQFF	TGCAGTGCTAGAGTTGGGACTGAGCAGTTCTTC
TRBV6-5	TRBJ2-7	.	.	CASSFSDNYYEQYF	TGTGCCAGCAGTTTCTCGGACAACTACTACGAGCAGTACTTC
TRBV12-2	TRBJ2-1	.	.	CASRLAQLAGGDNEQFF	TGTGCAAGTCGCTTAGCGCAACTAGCGGGAGGGGACAATGAGCAGTTCTTC
TRBV9	TRBJ2-7	.	.	CASSVAEGGDEQYF	TGTGCCAGCAGCGTAGCCGAGGGGGGAGACGAGCAGTACTTC
TRBV7-2	TRBJ1-2	once	.	CASRTPTGLSNYGYTF	TGTGCCAGCAGGACTCCAACAGGGCTATCAAACTATGGCTACACCTTC
TRBV27	TRBJ2-3	.	TRBD2	CASSFETSGLTQYF	TGTGCCAGCAGTTTTGAGACTAGCGGCTTAACGCAGTATTTT
TRBV5-6	TRBJ2-5	.	.	CASSLTDLTQETQYF	TGTGCCAGCAGCTTGACAGACTTAACGCAAGAGACCCAGTACTTC
TRBV4-1	TRBJ2-1	.	.	CASSQREDGLSYNEQFF	TGCGCCAGCAGCCAAAGGGAAGACGGCCTCTCCTACAATGAGCAGTTCTTC
TRBV4-1	TRBJ1-6	.	.	CASSFGSSYNSPLHF	TGCGCCAGCAGTTTCGGGAGCTCCTATAATTCACCCCTCCACTTT
TRBV10-3	TRBJ2-1	.	TRBD1	CAISDHSTGGNEQFF	TGTGCCATCAGTGACCATTCGACAGGGGGCAATGAGCAGTTCTTC
TRBV18	TRBJ1-1	few	.	CASSPGRVNTEAFF	TGTGCCAGCTCACCGGGCAGGGTGAACACTGAAGCTTTCTTT
TRBV19	TRBJ1-1	.	TRBD1	CASTDRGKTTEAFF	TGTGCCAGTACCGACAGGGGCAAAACCACTGAAGCTTTCTTT
TRBV12-2	TRBJ2-7	.	.	CASRSPDRGILAVRAYEQYF	TGTGCAAGTCGCTCCCCGGACAGGGGAATCCTAGCGGTCCGCGCCTACGAGCAGTACTTC